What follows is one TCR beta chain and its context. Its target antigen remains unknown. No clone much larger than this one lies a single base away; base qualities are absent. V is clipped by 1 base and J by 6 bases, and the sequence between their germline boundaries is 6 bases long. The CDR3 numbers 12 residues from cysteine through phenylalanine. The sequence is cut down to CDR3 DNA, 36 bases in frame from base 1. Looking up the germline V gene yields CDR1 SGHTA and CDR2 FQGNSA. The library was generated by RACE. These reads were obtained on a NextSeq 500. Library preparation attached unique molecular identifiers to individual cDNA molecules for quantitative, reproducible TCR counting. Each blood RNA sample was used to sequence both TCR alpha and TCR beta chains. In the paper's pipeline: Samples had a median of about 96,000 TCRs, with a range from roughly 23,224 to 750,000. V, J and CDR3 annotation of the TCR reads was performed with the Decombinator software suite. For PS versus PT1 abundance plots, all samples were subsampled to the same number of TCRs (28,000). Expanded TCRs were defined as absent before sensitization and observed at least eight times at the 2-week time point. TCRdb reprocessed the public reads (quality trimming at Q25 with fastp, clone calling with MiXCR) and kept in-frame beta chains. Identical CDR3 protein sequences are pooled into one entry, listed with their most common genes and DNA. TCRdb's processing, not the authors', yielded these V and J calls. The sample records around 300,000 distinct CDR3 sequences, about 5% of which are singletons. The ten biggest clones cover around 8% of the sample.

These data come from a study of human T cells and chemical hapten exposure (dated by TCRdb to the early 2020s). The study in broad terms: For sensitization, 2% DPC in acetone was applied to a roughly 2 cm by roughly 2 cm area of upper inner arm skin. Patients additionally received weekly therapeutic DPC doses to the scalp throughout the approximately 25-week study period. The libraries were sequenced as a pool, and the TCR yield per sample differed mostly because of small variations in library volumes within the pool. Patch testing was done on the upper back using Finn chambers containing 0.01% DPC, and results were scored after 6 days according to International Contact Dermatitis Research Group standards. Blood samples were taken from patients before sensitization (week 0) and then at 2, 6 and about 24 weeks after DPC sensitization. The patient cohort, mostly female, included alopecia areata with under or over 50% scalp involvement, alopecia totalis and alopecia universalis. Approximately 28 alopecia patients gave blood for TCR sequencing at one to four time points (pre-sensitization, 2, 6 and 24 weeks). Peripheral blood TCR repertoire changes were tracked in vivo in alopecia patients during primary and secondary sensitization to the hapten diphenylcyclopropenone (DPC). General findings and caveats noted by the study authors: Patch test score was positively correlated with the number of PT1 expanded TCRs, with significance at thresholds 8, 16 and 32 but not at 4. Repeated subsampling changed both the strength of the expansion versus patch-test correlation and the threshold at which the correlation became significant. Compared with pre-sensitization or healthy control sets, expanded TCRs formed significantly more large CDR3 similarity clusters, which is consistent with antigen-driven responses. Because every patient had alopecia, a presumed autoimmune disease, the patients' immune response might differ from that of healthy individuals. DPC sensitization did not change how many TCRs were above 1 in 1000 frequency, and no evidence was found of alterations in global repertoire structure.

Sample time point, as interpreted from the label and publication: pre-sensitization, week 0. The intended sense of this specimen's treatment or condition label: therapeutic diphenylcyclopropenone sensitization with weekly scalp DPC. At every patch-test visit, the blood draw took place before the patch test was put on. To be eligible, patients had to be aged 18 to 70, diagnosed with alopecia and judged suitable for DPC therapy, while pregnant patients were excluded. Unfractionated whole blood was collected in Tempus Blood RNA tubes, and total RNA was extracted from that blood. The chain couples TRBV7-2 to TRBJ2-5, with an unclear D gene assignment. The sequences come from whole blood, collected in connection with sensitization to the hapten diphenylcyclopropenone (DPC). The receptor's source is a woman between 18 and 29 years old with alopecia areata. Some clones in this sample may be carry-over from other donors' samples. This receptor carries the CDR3 CASSLVRQTQYF. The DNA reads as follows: TGTGCCAGCAGCTTAGTCCGCCAGACCCAGTACTTC.